What follows is one T cell receptor (beta chain) and its context. Its antigen is unidentified. Sort purity for all populations was recorded as exceeding 98%. CDR3 length equals 13 residues. The junction had 8 bases not matched to a gene; V was cut back by 5 bases and J by 7 bases. Looked up from germline, CDR1 is LNHNV and CDR2 is YYDKDF (reference sequence). As every portion of the isolated RNA was reverse transcribed, the sequencing read expressed TCRB transcripts. The assay was immunoSEQ multiplex PCR, and TCRdb's table has in-frame clones only and misses some. This table holds about 59,000 clones, over 50% found once. This sample was included in a study of beta chain features in type 1 diabetes. Study-wide context: Summed over all samples, the examined sorted cells came to 85 million to 130 million. Study results and limitations: Unsettled here was the matter of whether HLA type influences TCRB rearrangement. Reads derived from cDNA could over-represent cells showing high TCR expression.

The sequenced sample consisted of Tregs from blood. The gene calls are TRBV15 and TRBJ2-7; 7 bases agree with TRBD1. The TCR was taken from a woman under 30 in good health. The CDR3 protein is CATSFRQGGEQYF. The DNA for the CDR3 is TGTGCCACCAGCTTCCGACAGGGCGGGGAGCAGTACTTC.